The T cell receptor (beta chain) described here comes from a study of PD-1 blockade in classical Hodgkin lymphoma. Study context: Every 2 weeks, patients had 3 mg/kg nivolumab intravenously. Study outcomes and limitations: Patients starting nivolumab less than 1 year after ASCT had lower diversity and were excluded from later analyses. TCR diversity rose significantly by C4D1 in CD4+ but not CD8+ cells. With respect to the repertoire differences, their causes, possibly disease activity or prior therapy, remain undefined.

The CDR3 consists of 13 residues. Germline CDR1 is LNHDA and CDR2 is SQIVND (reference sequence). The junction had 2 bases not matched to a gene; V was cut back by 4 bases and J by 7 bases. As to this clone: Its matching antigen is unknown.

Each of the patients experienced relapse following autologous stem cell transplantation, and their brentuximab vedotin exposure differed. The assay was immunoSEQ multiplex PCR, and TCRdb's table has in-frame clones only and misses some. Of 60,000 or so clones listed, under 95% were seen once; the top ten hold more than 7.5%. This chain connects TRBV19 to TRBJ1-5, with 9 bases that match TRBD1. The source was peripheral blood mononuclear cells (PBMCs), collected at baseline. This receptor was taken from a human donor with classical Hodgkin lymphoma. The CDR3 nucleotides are TGTGCCAGTAGTAGGACAGGGGACCAGCCCCAGCATTTT. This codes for CASSRTGDQPQHF.